A selection of T cell receptor beta chains follows, all from one sample in a study of PD-L1 blockade in urothelial cancer. The method was immunoSEQ multiplex PCR; TCRdb's version includes in-frame clones alone and lacks a portion of them. The sample has roughly 43,000 clones; approximately 77% are singletons. Source: PBMCs, taken around atezolizumab (anti-PD-L1) treatment. The source is a man between 70 and 80 years old with urothelial cancer. Both conserved end residues are part of each CDR3. The D gene is left open where the match is weak. Clone size is shown for a subset of rows, as once, few, many or a class of expanded clone.

>TRBJ2-1|TRBV19|TRBD2|NA
TGTGCCAGCCGGACTAGTTACAATGAGCAGTTCTTC
CASRTSYNEQFF
>TRBJ1-2|TRBV6-5|TRBD1|once
TGTGCCAGCAGCCACGGGAGAGGGGGCAGCTATGGCTACACCTTC
CASSHGRGGSYGYTF
>TRBJ1-5|TRBV2|NA|NA
TGTGCCAGCAGTTTGGAGAAAAATCAGCCCCAGCATTTT
CASSLEKNQPQHF
>TRBJ1-1|TRBV5-1|NA|NA
TGCGCCAGCAGCTCTGAAGCAGGAAACATGAACACTGAAGCTTTCTTT
CASSSEAGNMNTEAFF
>TRBJ1-6|TRBV9|NA|NA
TGTGCCAGCAGCCCAGGGGTGGGATTCAGAATACCCCTCCACTTT
CASSPGVGFRIPLHF
>TRBJ2-7|TRBV11-1|TRBD2|NA
TGTGCCAGCAGCTCAGGGACTAGCGCCGAGCAGTACTTC
CASSSGTSAEQYF
>TRBJ1-1|TRBV29-1|NA|NA
TGCAGCGCCGAAGGTGGGGCTGGGAACACTGAAGCTTTCTTT
CSAEGGAGNTEAFF
>TRBJ1-1|TRBV6-1|NA|NA
TGTGCCAGCAGCCTCACTCGATCCGAGGGCACTGAAGCTTTCTTT
CASSLTRSEGTEAFF
>TRBJ2-1|TRBV9|NA|NA
TGTGCCAGCAGCGTAGACTACGGATACTCCTACAATGAGCAGTTCTTC
CASSVDYGYSYNEQFF
>TRBJ1-1|TRBV19|TRBD1|NA
TGTGCCAGTAGTATAGATGGGACAGGTCGAGGGACTGAAGCTTTCTTT
CASSIDGTGRGTEAFF
>TRBJ2-3|TRBV10-1|TRBD1|few
TGCGCCAGCAGTAGGGGGCGCCCCGATACGCAGTATTTT
CASSRGRPDTQYF
>TRBJ1-4|TRBV27|TRBD1|NA
TGTGCCAGCAGTTCAACAGGGGGCACTGAAAAACTGTTTTTT
CASSSTGGTEKLFF
>TRBJ1-2|TRBV6-5|NA|NA
TGTGCCAGCAGCCCGACAGATAACTATGGCTACACCTTC
CASSPTDNYGYTF
>TRBJ1-5|TRBV7-9|TRBD1|NA
TGTGCCAGCAGTTCTACCGGGACAGAAAATCAGCCCCAGCATTTT
CASSSTGTENQPQHF
>TRBJ1-3|TRBV30|NA|NA
TGTGCCATGGGGAAGGGGCCTGGAAACACCATATATTTT
CAMGKGPGNTIYF
>TRBJ2-1|TRBV5-6|TRBD2|NA
TGTGCCAGCAGCTTGGCTGGGCTAGCGGGAGCCACTGAGCAGTTCTTC
CASSLAGLAGATEQFF
>TRBJ1-4|TRBV7-9|NA|NA
TGTGCCAGCAGCTTAAATGGGCGGGGTGAAAAACTGTTTTTT
CASSLNGRGEKLFF
>TRBJ2-1|TRBV6-6|NA|NA
TGTGCCAGCAGGGGACTCGTAACCTACAATGAGCAGTTCTTC
CASRGLVTYNEQFF
>TRBJ2-1|TRBV2|NA|NA
TGTGCCAGCAGTCTGGCGGGACTTTTCTACAATGAGCAGTTCTTC
CASSLAGLFYNEQFF
>TRBJ1-2|TRBV5-1|TRBD1|NA
TGCGCCAGCAGCTTGGATGGGACAGGGGAGACTAACTATGGCTACACCTTC
CASSLDGTGETNYGYTF
>TRBJ2-1|TRBV7-8|NA|NA
TGTGCCAGCAGCTTAGTCGGGATCATCCCTTACAATGAGCAGTTCTTC
CASSLVGIIPYNEQFF
>TRBJ1-2|TRBV7-2|NA|NA
TGTGCCAGCAGCTTAGTATCGGGGTACGGCTACACCTTC
CASSLVSGYGYTF
>TRBJ1-5|TRBV6-5|TRBD1|NA
TGTGCCAGCAGTGGTACAGGGGATTGGCAGCCCCAGCATTTT
CASSGTGDWQPQHF
>TRBJ2-5|TRBV19|NA|NA
TGTGCCAGTAGTCCGGGGGAGCCCGAGGGGACCCAGTACTTC
CASSPGEPEGTQYF
>TRBJ2-1|TRBV9|NA|NA
TGTGCCAGCAGCGTAGCCCCTACCCTCAATGAGCAGTTCTTC
CASSVAPTLNEQFF
>TRBJ2-5|TRBV7-2|NA|once
TGTGCCAGCAGCTTCCCGGACAGAGAGACCCAGTACTTC
CASSFPDRETQYF
>TRBJ2-4|TRBV4-3|NA|NA
TGCGCCAGCAGCCAAGATCAGGTTCCCGGAAACATTCAGTACTTC
CASSQDQVPGNIQYF
>TRBJ2-2|TRBV13|TRBD1|few
TGTGCCAGCAGCTTCGACAGGGTGGGGCCCGGGGAGCTGTTTTTT
CASSFDRVGPGELFF
>TRBJ1-1|TRBV19|NA|NA
TGTGCCAGTAGTCAGGGCCCAGCTTTCTTT
CASSQGPAFF